This T cell receptor beta chain was observed in a study of T cell responses to AZD1222 COVID-19 vaccine. The method was immunoSEQ multiplex PCR; TCRdb's version includes in-frame clones alone and lacks a portion of them. The sample lists 150,000 or so clones, roughly nine tenths seen once, with 4.5% to 6% in the top ten. Regarding this clone: Its antigen is unknown.

Trimming at V came to 3 bases and at J to 7 bases, leaving 5 bases not matched to a gene. Germline values: CDR1 MGHDK, CDR2 SYGVNS. This CDR3 contains 14 residues. General study results and limits: Spike-specific TCR depth and breadth grew after two AZD1222 doses. The CD4 TCRs associated with vaccination extended across spike and predominated at 160-218 and 743-854.

The sequence was collected from an adult in good health. V and J are TRBV25-1 and TRBJ2-2, with 7 bases aligning to TRBD2. The input for sequencing was peripheral blood, taken on day 0 of MenACWY control vaccination. The DNA for the CDR3 is TGTGCCAGCAGTGAGGGGGGGACGAGCGGGGAGCTGTTTTTT. This codes for CASSEGGTSGELFF.